This T cell receptor (beta chain) is drawn from a study of blood T cell repertoires in COVID-19. As for the study in general: Whether acute or convalescent, the COVID-19 samples came from the United States, Italy and Spain.

Profiling relied on immunoSEQ multiplex PCR, and the TCRdb table lists in-frame clones only, not all of them. The sample holds some 70,000 clones, 73% seen once. From germline, CDR1 is SGHDT and CDR2 YYEEEE. The V segment lost 0 bases and the J segment 4 bases; nucleotides outside the gene matches: 4. The CDR3 extends over 16 amino acids. The sequence came from a man in his 60s with acute or convalescent COVID-19. The sample comprised peripheral blood. The V gene is TRBV5-6, the J gene TRBJ2-6; 7 bases are a match to TRBD1. The CDR3 loop is CASSLETGPGANVLTF. The CDR3 DNA sequence: TGTGCCAGCAGCTTGGAGACAGGGCCCGGGGCCAACGTCCTGACTTTC.